There are a few counts of the clone carrying this TCR beta chain. V trimming: 3 bases; J trimming: 7 bases; junction bases outside the gene matches: 16. CDR3 length: 17 residues. Looked up from germline, CDR1 is KGHSH and CDR2 is LQKENI. The data stem from a study of shared clonotypes between healthy human individuals. Produced via immunoSEQ multiplex PCR; TCRdb's table is partial and in-frame only. The data contain hundreds of thousands of clones, around 73% of them singletons. The source is a woman in her 30s in good health. This rearrangement joins TRBV18 to TRBJ2-7, with TRBD2 identical over 9 bases. Sequenced: memory CD4+ T cells sorted from blood. Described subset: CD45RA-negative fraction. This CDR3 reads CASSPAGGGLLVREQYF. The CDR3 nucleotides read TGTGCCAGCTCACCCGCGGGGGGGGGACTACTGGTTCGGGAGCAGTACTTC.